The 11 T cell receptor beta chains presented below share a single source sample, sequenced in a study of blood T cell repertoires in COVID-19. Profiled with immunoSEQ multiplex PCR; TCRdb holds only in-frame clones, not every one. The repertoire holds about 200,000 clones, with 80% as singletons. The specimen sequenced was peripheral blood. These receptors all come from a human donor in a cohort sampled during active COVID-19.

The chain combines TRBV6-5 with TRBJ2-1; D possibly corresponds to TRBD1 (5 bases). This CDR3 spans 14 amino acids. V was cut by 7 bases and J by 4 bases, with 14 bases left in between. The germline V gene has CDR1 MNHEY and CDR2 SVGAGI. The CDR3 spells CASMGLQVYNEQFF. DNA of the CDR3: TGTGCCAGCATGGGATTACAGGTTTACAATGAGCAGTTCTTC.

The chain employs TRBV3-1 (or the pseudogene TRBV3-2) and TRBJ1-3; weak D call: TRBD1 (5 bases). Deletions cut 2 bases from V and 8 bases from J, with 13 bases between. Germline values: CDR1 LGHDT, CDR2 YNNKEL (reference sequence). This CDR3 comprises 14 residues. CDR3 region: CASSQPQRGDTIYF. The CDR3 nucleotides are TGTGCCAGCAGCCAACCCCAGCGGGGGGACACCATATATTTT.

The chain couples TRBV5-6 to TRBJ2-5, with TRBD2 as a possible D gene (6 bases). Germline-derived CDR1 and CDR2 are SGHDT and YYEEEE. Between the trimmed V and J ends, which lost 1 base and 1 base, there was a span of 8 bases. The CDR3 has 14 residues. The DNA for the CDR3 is TGTGCCAGCAGCTTGTTAGCGGTCCAAGAGACCCAGTACTTC. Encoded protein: CASSLLAVQETQYF. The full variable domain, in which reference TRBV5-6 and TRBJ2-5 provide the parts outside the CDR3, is DAGVTQSPTHLIKTRGQQVTLRCSPKSGHDTVSWYQQALGQGPQFIFQYYEEEERQRGNFPDRFSGHQFPNYSSELNVNALLLGDSALYLCASSLLAVQETQYFGPGTRLLVL.

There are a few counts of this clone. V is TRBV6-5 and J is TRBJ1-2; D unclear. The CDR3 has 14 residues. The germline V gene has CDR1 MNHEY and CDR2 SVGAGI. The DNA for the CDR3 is TGTGCTACTCGTGAGAGGGCCAGAGCCTATGGCTACACCTTC. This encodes CATRERARAYGYTF.

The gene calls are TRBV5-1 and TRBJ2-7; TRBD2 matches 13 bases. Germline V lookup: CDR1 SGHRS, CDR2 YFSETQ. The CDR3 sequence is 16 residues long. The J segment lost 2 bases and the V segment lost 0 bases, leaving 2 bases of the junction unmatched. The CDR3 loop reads CASSLGGLAGAYEQYF. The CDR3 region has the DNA TGCGCCAGCAGCTTGGGAGGACTAGCGGGAGCCTACGAGCAGTACTTC.

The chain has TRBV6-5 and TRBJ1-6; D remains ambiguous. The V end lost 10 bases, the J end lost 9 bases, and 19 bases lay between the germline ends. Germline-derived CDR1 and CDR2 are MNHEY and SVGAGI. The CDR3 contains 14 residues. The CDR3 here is CATNYRVFASPLHF. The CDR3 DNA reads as TGTGCCACCAATTACCGGGTCTTCGCTTCACCCCTCCACTTT.

CDR3: CASSLRSSGGYEQFF. The CDR3 DNA is TGTGCCAGCAGCTTAAGGTCTAGCGGGGGCTATGAGCAGTTCTTC. V usage is TRBV11-3 and J usage is TRBJ2-1; 10 bases match TRBD2. The V segment lost 2 bases and the J segment 8 bases; nucleotides outside the gene matches: 6. The CDR3 consists of 15 residues. Looked up from germline, CDR1 is SGHNT and CDR2 is YENEEA. The whole variable domain, remainder taken from reference TRBV11-3 and TRBJ2-1, is EAGVVQSPRYKIIEKKQPVAFWCNPISGHNTLYWYLQNLGQGPELLIRYENEEAVDDSQLPKDRFSAERLKGVDSTLKIQPAELGDSAVYLCASSLRSSGGYEQFFGPGTRLTVL.

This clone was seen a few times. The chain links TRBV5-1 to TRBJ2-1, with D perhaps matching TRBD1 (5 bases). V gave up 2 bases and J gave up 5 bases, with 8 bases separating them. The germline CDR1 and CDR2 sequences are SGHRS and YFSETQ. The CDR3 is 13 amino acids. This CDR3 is CASSLWGDNEQFF. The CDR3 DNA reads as TGCGCCAGCAGCTTATGGGGCGACAATGAGCAGTTCTTC.

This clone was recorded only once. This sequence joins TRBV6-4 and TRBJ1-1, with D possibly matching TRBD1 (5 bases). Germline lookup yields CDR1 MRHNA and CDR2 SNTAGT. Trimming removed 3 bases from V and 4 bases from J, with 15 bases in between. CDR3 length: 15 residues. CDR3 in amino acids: CASSEQGASVTEAFF. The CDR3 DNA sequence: TGTGCCAGCAGTGAGCAGGGTGCTTCTGTCACTGAAGCTTTCTTT.

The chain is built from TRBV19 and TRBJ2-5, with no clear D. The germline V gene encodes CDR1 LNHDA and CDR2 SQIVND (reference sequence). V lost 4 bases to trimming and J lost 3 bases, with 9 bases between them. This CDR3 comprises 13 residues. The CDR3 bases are TGTGCCAGTAGTAGGGCGCCTAAAGAGACCCAGTACTTC. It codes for CASSRAPKETQYF.

The CDR3: CASSPPSGGRGEQFF. DNA for the CDR3: TGTGCCAGCAGCCCGCCTAGCGGGGGCCGGGGAGAGCAGTTCTTC. The chain couples TRBV7-2 to TRBJ2-1; TRBD2 agrees at 10 bases. The CDR3 sequence is 15 residues long. The J segment lost 10 bases and the V segment lost 5 bases, leaving 11 bases of the junction unmatched. Germline V gene data show CDR1 as SGHTA and CDR2 as FQGNSA.